Below are 15 T cell receptor beta chains sequenced from a single sample in a study of identical twins. TCRdb redid the calling of the 5' RACE reads with MiXCR, one entry per CDR3 protein. Altogether 450,000 to 600,000 distinct CDR3 sequences are present, around 20% being singletons, with the ten largest covering approximately 0.48%. The same sample was also used in a study of yellow fever vaccine responses in identical twins.

The sequencing input was CD4+ T cells sorted from blood. All receptors derive from a woman aged 18-29 years in good health.

The V gene is TRBV5-1, the J gene TRBJ1-5; 7 positions match TRBD1. V was pared by 4 bases and J by 7 bases, with 8 bases of the junction left unmatched. The germline CDR1 and CDR2 sequences are SGHRS and YFSETQ. The CDR3 sequence is 14 residues long. The CDR3 nucleotides are TGCGCCAGCAGCCCAGGGGGAAGAGGACAGCCCCAGCATTTT. Translating it yields CASSPGGRGQPQHF.

CDR3 protein: CASSPRLGEQYF. Here the CDR3 DNA reads TGTGCCAGCAGCCCCCGGTTGGGCGAGCAGTACTTC. The chain is built from TRBV7-9 and TRBJ2-7; no clear D gene. V lost 5 bases to trimming and J lost 6 bases, with 11 bases between them. This CDR3 has 12 amino acids. The germline V gene encodes CDR1 SEHNR and CDR2 FQNEAQ (reference sequence).

The table lists this clonotype with a few counts. CDR3 nucleotides: TGTGCCAGCAGTTACACTGCAAACACAGATACGCAGTATTTT. Translation gives CASSYTANTDTQYF. This rearrangement joins TRBV6-5 to TRBJ2-3; D gene unclear. Germline V CDR1 and CDR2: MNHEY, SVGAGI. The CDR3 runs to 14 residues. V shed 2 bases and J shed 2 bases, with 8 bases lying between them.

This clonotype was seen more than once but under ten times. The rearrangement uses TRBV3-1 and TRBJ1-6, with D unclear. Germline CDR1 LGHDT, CDR2 YNNKEL (reference sequence). V lost 1 base to trimming and J lost 7 bases, with 8 bases between them. This CDR3 spans 14 amino acids. For the CDR3, the DNA is TGTGCCAGCAGCCAAGGGTTTGGAAATTCACCCCTCCACTTT. Translated: CASSQGFGNSPLHF.

The V gene is TRBV12-3 or TRBV12-4, the J gene TRBJ1-1, with D maybe TRBD1 (6 bases). Trimming cost V 6 bases and J 0 bases, with 11 bases left between them. This CDR3 is 14 amino acids long. CDR3: CASREGVMNTEAFF. In DNA, the CDR3 is TGTGCCAGCAGGGAGGGGGTGATGAACACTGAAGCTTTCTTT.

The V call is TRBV12-3 or TRBV12-4, the J call TRBJ1-2, with D possibly matching TRBD1 (5 bases). The CDR3 extends over 14 amino acids. V lost 8 bases and J 8 bases, leaving 21 bases between the germline ends. The DNA for the CDR3 is TGTGCCAGCCAGCGGGGCCCCCGTGTGGAGGGCTACACCTTC. Its translation is CASQRGPRVEGYTF.

The chain recombines TRBV28 with TRBJ1-2; 7 bases line up with TRBD1. The ends lost 5 bases at V and 1 base at J; junction bases unmatched: 7. Looked up from germline, CDR1 is MDHEN and CDR2 is SYDVKM. The CDR3 has 15 residues. Written as DNA, the CDR3 is TGTGCCAGCAGTCCACCAGACAGGGTTAACTATGGCTACACCTTC. Its translation is CASSPPDRVNYGYTF.

This clonotype has more than one count but fewer than ten. The chain carries TRBV29-1 and TRBJ2-1, with D unresolved. V shed 2 bases and J shed 1 base, with 6 bases lying between them. The CDR3 spans 13 residues. Germline lookup yields CDR1 SQVTM and CDR2 ANQGSEA. The CDR3 loop reads CSVERKSYNEQFF. The CDR3 DNA sequence: TGCAGCGTTGAACGGAAGTCCTACAATGAGCAGTTCTTC.

This clonotype came up a few times. The chain recombines TRBV3-1 with TRBJ2-7; D is ambiguous. Germline-derived CDR1 and CDR2 are LGHDT and YNNKEL (reference sequence). The CDR3 runs 12 residues. The ends were cut back, 3 bases at V and 6 bases at J, with 9 bases in the middle. As DNA, the CDR3 is TGTGCCAGCAGCCAGGTTCTGTCCGAGCAGTACTTC. This encodes CASSQVLSEQYF.

This chain uses TRBV6-5 with TRBJ2-5; TRBD1 agrees at 7 bases. The V gene end was trimmed by 6 bases and the J gene end by 4 bases; junction bases not matched to a gene: 2. The CDR3 runs to 12 residues. From germline, CDR1 is MNHEY and CDR2 SVGAGI. The CDR3 sequence: CASRGDRETQYF. CDR3 nucleotides: TGTGCCAGCAGAGGGGACAGAGAGACCCAGTACTTC.

This clonotype was recorded many times. The chain employs TRBV20-1 and TRBJ1-6, with unresolved D. CDR3 length equals 15 residues. Germline V gene lookup returns CDR1 DFQATT and CDR2 SNEGSKA (reference sequence). V was clipped by 3 bases and J by 0 bases, with 9 bases between them. DNA of the CDR3: TGCAGTGCTAGTTTTCGGAGCTCCTATAATTCACCCCTCCACTTT. It translates to CSASFRSSYNSPLHF.

The chain has TRBV10-3 and TRBJ1-1; maybe TRBD1 (5 bases). Germline V gene lookup returns CDR1 ENHRY and CDR2 SYGVKD. The V end lost 0 bases, the J end lost 0 bases, and 17 bases lay between the germline ends. CDR3 size: 18 residues. The CDR3 here is CAISESRPGAGMNTEAFF. CDR3 coding DNA: TGTGCCATCAGTGAGTCTCGTCCCGGGGCAGGGATGAACACTGAAGCTTTCTTT.

This clonotype was observed a handful of times. The chain is built from TRBV3-1 and TRBJ2-1; 8 bases map to TRBD2. The CDR3 runs to 17 residues. V lost 1 base and J lost 0; bases outside the gene matches: 5. CDR1 is LGHDT, CDR2 YNNKEL, per germline (reference sequence). CDR3 bases: TGTGCCAGCAGCCAAGCCGGACTAGCTAGCTCCTACAATGAGCAGTTCTTC. Translated: CASSQAGLASSYNEQFF.

In this sample, this clonotype turned up a few times. This chain connects TRBV28 to TRBJ2-5; no clear D. The CDR3 is 14 amino acids. V shed 6 bases and J shed 2 bases, with 13 bases lying between them. CDR1 is MDHEN and CDR2 is SYDVKM in the germline V gene. The CDR3 here is CASSGPAPQETQYF. CDR3 DNA sequence: TGTGCCAGCAGCGGACCTGCCCCACAAGAGACCCAGTACTTC.

This clonotype was detected a few times. V usage is TRBV12-3 or TRBV12-4 and J usage is TRBJ2-1; D unresolved. This CDR3 region has 15 residues. Trimming pared 6 bases from V and 0 bases from J, leaving 12 bases between. Here the CDR3 reads CASRLDHRSYNEQFF. CDR3 in DNA: TGTGCCAGCAGGCTTGATCATCGCTCCTACAATGAGCAGTTCTTC.